These 8 T cell receptor beta chains share one sample of origin, sequenced in a study of blood T cell repertoires in COVID-19. Sequenced by immunoSEQ multiplex PCR; TCRdb stores in-frame clones only, minus some. Counted here are some 250,000 clones, about four fifths occurring once; the ten biggest clones make up roughly 3%. The sample was peripheral blood. The receptors derive from a woman aged 18-29 years with acute or convalescent COVID-19.

This chain links TRBV5-1 with TRBJ2-7; D is ambiguous. V shed 0 bases and J shed 5 bases, with 6 bases lying between them. Germline values: CDR1 SGHRS, CDR2 YFSETQ. This CDR3 is built from 12 residues. DNA for the CDR3: TGCGCCAGCAGCTTGGATGCGGACGAGCAGTACTTC. Translation gives CASSLDADEQYF.

This chain joins TRBV9 and TRBJ2-3; the match to TRBD2 covers 9 bases. The junction had 3 bases not matched to a gene; V was cut back by 2 bases and J by 5 bases. The CDR3 extends over 14 amino acids. CDR1 and CDR2 (germline): SGDLS, YYNGEE. The CDR3 region has the DNA TGTGCCAGCAGCGTCGGTAGCGGGAGAGATACGCAGTATTTT. Translated, it gives CASSVGSGRDTQYF.

The rearrangement joins TRBV20-1 to TRBJ1-1, with D hard to call. Between the trimmed V and J ends, which lost 3 bases and 6 bases, there was a span of 11 bases. The CDR3 extends over 12 amino acids. CDR1 and CDR2 from the germline V gene are DFQATT and SNEGSKA (reference sequence). CDR3 in amino acids: CSASVWEAEAFF. The CDR3 DNA reads TGCAGTGCTAGTGTTTGGGAGGCTGAAGCTTTCTTT.

This chain connects TRBV4-1 to TRBJ1-2; perhaps TRBD1 as D (6 bases). This CDR3 has 15 residues. Germline CDR1 reads MGHRA; CDR2 reads YSYEKL. Trimming shortened V by 6 bases and J by 0 bases, and 14 bases separated the two germline ends. CDR3 protein: CASRQGLLTNYGYTF. The CDR3 DNA follows: TGCGCCAGCAGACAGGGCCTCTTGACTAACTATGGCTACACCTTC.

This clone was detected only a few times. The chain links TRBV5-1 to TRBJ2-3; D possibly corresponds to TRBD2 (5 bases). Trimming shortened V by 4 bases and J by 5 bases, and 29 bases separated the two germline ends. This CDR3 is built from 19 residues. The V gene's germline CDR1 is SGHRS and CDR2 YFSETQ. The CDR3: CASSPLGVLARTVRDTQYF. CDR3 in DNA: TGCGCCAGCAGCCCGCTCGGGGTTTTAGCTAGAACTGTAAGAGATACGCAGTATTTT.

The V call is TRBV24-1, the J call TRBJ2-5, with TRBD2 as a possible D gene (5 bases). The CDR3 is made up of 17 amino acids. The germline V and J ends were trimmed by 4 bases and 1 base, with 18 bases remaining between them. Germline V gene sequence: CDR1 KGHDR, CDR2 SFDVKD. CDR3 sequence (DNA): TGTGCCACCAGTGACGGACGGGCGGGTTCGGGCCAAGAGACCCAGTACTTC. It translates to CATSDGRAGSGQETQYF.

This clone has only one observation. The chain employs TRBV7-2 and TRBJ2-1; TRBD2 matches 11 bases. The V and J ends lost 0 bases and 2 bases, in that order; junction bases with no gene match: 6. Germline CDR1 reads SGHTA; CDR2 reads FQGNSA. This CDR3 spans 18 amino acids. The CDR3 region is CASSLALAGGPTYNEQFF. CDR3 DNA: TGTGCCAGCAGCTTAGCGCTAGCGGGAGGTCCCACCTACAATGAGCAGTTCTTC.

This clone was detected many times. V is TRBV3-1 (or the pseudogene TRBV3-2) and J is TRBJ1-2, with 7 bases matching TRBD1. Germline trimming cut 4 bases from V and 8 bases from J; bases unmatched to any gene: 10. This CDR3 has 14 residues. CDR1 and CDR2 from the germline V gene are LGHDT and YNNKEL (reference sequence). This CDR3 reads CASSRRQGPGGYTF. For the CDR3, the DNA is TGTGCCAGCAGCCGACGACAGGGACCGGGAGGCTACACCTTC.